Listed below are T cell receptor beta chains from one sample, sequenced in a study of blood T cell repertoires in COVID-19. Sequencing used immunoSEQ multiplex PCR; TCRdb keeps in-frame clones, though not all of them. The table records 150,000 to 200,000 clones, over 65% of them present only once. Input material: peripheral blood. The origin of the receptors is an elderly woman with acute or convalescent COVID-19. Each CDR3 is given with its conserved first and last residue. D genes are given only for firm matches. Clone size is not always given. Where it is, it says once, few, many or a class for expanded clones.

size	V	D	CDR3
-	TRBV6-5	-	CASPKTGQGGEQFF
-	TRBV6-5	-	CASRLSGPNEQFF
-	TRBV19	-	CASSRYENSPLHF
-	TRBV4-2	-	CASSQPLQGSETQYF
-	TRBV10-3	-	CAISESGATSPGELFF
-	TRBV28	-	CASSQIQGSNQPQHF
-	TRBV27	TRBD1	CASSYRQGFAGELFF
-	TRBV5-1	-	CASFTRDGEDNEQFF
-	TRBV5-1	TRBD2	CASSTGTSLLSGELFF
-	TRBV28	-	CASSLGQYNSPLHF
-	TRBV19	-	CASSTPAGASGELFF
few	TRBV14	TRBD2	CASSPELGLAGGAGEQFF
-	TRBV5-1	-	CASSYPQGNTEAFF
once	TRBV6-1	TRBD1	CASSVGQGGIGETQYF
-	TRBV27	-	CASSLTDSGNGYTF
-	TRBV5-5	-	CASSKDQSRGNQPQHF
-	TRBV29-1	-	CSVEAPASSDSYNEQFF